Each of the 15 T cell receptor beta chains below was sequenced from the same sample in a study of lymphopenia after photon versus proton radiotherapy. Profiled with immunoSEQ multiplex PCR; TCRdb holds only in-frame clones, not every one. The sample records 20,000 to 30,000 clones, about nine tenths being singletons. Sequencing was performed on peripheral blood, taken from a patient treated with photon-based radiotherapy. The receptors stem from a woman aged 45-65 years with cholangiocarcinoma.

The CDR3, as DNA: TGTGCCAGCAGCGACAGTCGAGGGCCCTATGGCTACACCTTC. The encoded protein is CASSDSRGPYGYTF. This chain joins TRBV9 and TRBJ1-2; unclear D gene. The CDR3 totals 14 residues. Trimming stripped 3 bases from V and 4 bases from J, with 13 bases between. Looked up from germline, CDR1 is SGDLS and CDR2 is YYNGEE.

The rearrangement uses TRBV27 and TRBJ2-1; D is unclear. Germline loops: CDR1 MNHEY, CDR2 SMNVEV (reference sequence). V lost 8 bases to trimming and J lost 1 base, with 12 bases between them. This CDR3 is built from 14 residues. CDR3 DNA: TGTGCCAGCTGGTCGATAGCTTCCTACAATGAGCAGTTCTTC. Translating it yields CASWSIASYNEQFF.

This rearrangement joins TRBV5-1 to TRBJ2-2, with 8 bases that match TRBD1. The V gene end was trimmed by 3 bases and the J gene end by 5 bases; junction bases not matched to a gene: 6. The CDR3 is 15 amino acids. CDR1 SGHRS and CDR2 YFSETQ come from the germline V gene. CDR3 loop: CASSSGQGRTGELFF. As DNA, the CDR3 is TGCGCCAGCAGCTCCGGACAGGGAAGGACCGGGGAGCTGTTTTTT.

This clone has a single count. The rearrangement uses TRBV5-1 and TRBJ1-2; no firm D call. The germline V and J ends were trimmed by 0 bases and 6 bases, with 12 bases remaining between them. The germline CDR1 and CDR2 sequences are SGHRS and YFSETQ. The CDR3 extends over 14 amino acids. CDR3: CASSLGPGLDGYTF. CDR3 nucleotides: TGCGCCAGCAGCTTGGGTCCGGGCTTGGATGGCTACACCTTC.

The chain has TRBV7-9 and TRBJ1-2; D is unclear. Germline V gene sequence: CDR1 SEHNR, CDR2 FQNEAQ (reference sequence). The CDR3 covers 13 residues. With 8 bases removed from V and 3 bases from J, the gap between germline ends came to 13 bases. The CDR3 DNA sequence: TGTGCCAGCTTAAACCTTTCGCACTATGGCTACACCTTC. Translation gives CASLNLSHYGYTF. Together with reference TRBV7-9 and TRBJ1-2, the CDR3 gives the full variable domain: DTGVSQNPRHKITKRGQNVTFRCDPISEHNRLYWYRQTLGQGPEFLTYFQNEAQLEKSRLLSDRFSAERPKGSFSTLEIQRTEQGDSAMYLCASLNLSHYGYTFGSGTRLTVV.

The chain combines TRBV29-1 with TRBJ1-2; D is unresolved. V shed 5 bases and J shed 7 bases, with 5 bases lying between them. Germline V gene lookup returns CDR1 SQVTM and CDR2 ANQGSEA. This CDR3 comprises 9 residues. The CDR3 loop is CSVSGGYTF. As DNA, the CDR3 is TGCAGCGTTTCGGGTGGCTACACCTTC.

The V and J genes are TRBV9 and TRBJ2-2; D gene uncertain. This CDR3 spans 12 amino acids. Trimming pared 1 base from V and 6 bases from J, leaving 4 bases between. From germline, CDR1 is SGDLS and CDR2 YYNGEE. The CDR3: CASSVFAGELFF. The CDR3 DNA reads TGTGCCAGCAGCGTATTTGCCGGGGAGCTGTTTTTT.

This clone was detected once. The chain recombines TRBV4-1 with TRBJ2-5; D not resolved. CDR1 and CDR2 from the germline V gene are MGHRA and YSYEKL. This CDR3 has 13 amino acids. Trimming stripped 4 bases from V and 5 bases from J, with 11 bases between. The CDR3 reads CASSLLVRETQYF. In DNA, the CDR3 is TGCGCCAGCAGCCTCCTGGTGCGTGAGACCCAGTACTTC.

The V call is TRBV15, the J call TRBJ1-1; D not certain. The CDR3 length is 14 residues. The germline gives CDR1 LNHNV, CDR2 YYDKDF (reference sequence). Trimming shortened V by 5 bases and J by 1 base, and 11 bases separated the two germline ends. This CDR3 is CATSPRAGNTEAFF. In DNA form, the CDR3 reads TGTGCCACCAGCCCCCGGGCAGGGAACACTGAAGCTTTCTTT.

The rearrangement links TRBV11-2 to TRBJ1-2; no firm D call. V was clipped by 2 bases and J by 4 bases, with 14 bases between them. The CDR3 has 15 residues. Looked up from germline, CDR1 is SGHAT and CDR2 is FQNNGV. Here the CDR3 DNA reads TGTGCCAGCAGCTTACGGATAGGGTGGGCCTATGGCTACACCTTC. Protein sequence: CASSLRIGWAYGYTF. The complete variable domain, with remaining parts taken from reference TRBV11-2 and TRBJ1-2, reads EAGVAQSPRYKIIEKRQSVAFWCNPISGHATLYWYQQILGQGPKLLIQFQNNGVVDDSQLPKDRFSAERLKGVDSTLKIQPAKLEDSAVYLCASSLRIGWAYGYTFGSGTRLTVV.

The chain joins TRBV5-6 to TRBJ1-5; no definite D call. V was clipped by 4 bases and J by 1 base, with 6 bases between them. The germline V gene encodes CDR1 SGHDT and CDR2 YYEEEE. This CDR3 has 13 residues. The CDR3 coding sequence is TGTGCCAGCAGCCCGGGGAGCAATCAGCCCCAGCATTTT. This codes for CASSPGSNQPQHF.

A single count supports this clone. The chain uses TRBV27 and TRBJ2-1; the match to TRBD2 covers 8 bases. CDR1 and CDR2 from the germline V gene are MNHEY and SMNVEV (reference sequence). The V and J ends lost 6 bases and 6 bases, in that order; junction bases with no gene match: 4. There are 13 residues in the CDR3. Written as DNA, the CDR3 is TGTGCCAGCAGACGGACTAGCAGCAATGAGCAGTTCTTC. Translation gives CASRRTSSNEQFF.

V is TRBV28 and J is TRBJ2-3; 8 bases fit TRBD1. This CDR3 contains 16 residues. The germline V gene encodes CDR1 MDHEN and CDR2 SYDVKM. The J segment lost 1 base and the V segment lost 3 bases, leaving 6 bases of the junction unmatched. The CDR3 here is CASSLQGQVRTDTQYF. Written as DNA, the CDR3 is TGTGCCAGCAGTTTGCAGGGACAGGTCCGCACAGATACGCAGTATTTT.

The chain couples TRBV11-2 to TRBJ1-2; the D gene is possibly TRBD1 (5 bases). This CDR3 spans 17 amino acids. Germline V gene sequence: CDR1 SGHAT, CDR2 FQNNGV. Between the trimmed V and J ends, which lost 5 bases and 1 base, there was a span of 20 bases. CDR3 sequence reads: CASSLRQRPYLNYGYTF. The CDR3 nucleotides are TGTGCCAGCAGCCTCAGACAGAGACCATATCTTAACTATGGCTACACCTTC.

This chain links TRBV2 with TRBJ2-6; no reliable D call. Trimming stripped 8 bases from V and 0 bases from J, with 8 bases between. CDR1 is SNHLY, CDR2 FYNNEI, per germline. The CDR3 sequence is 14 residues long. CDR3: CASCAASGANVLTF. The DNA for the CDR3 is TGTGCCAGCTGCGCAGCCTCTGGGGCCAACGTCCTGACTTTC.